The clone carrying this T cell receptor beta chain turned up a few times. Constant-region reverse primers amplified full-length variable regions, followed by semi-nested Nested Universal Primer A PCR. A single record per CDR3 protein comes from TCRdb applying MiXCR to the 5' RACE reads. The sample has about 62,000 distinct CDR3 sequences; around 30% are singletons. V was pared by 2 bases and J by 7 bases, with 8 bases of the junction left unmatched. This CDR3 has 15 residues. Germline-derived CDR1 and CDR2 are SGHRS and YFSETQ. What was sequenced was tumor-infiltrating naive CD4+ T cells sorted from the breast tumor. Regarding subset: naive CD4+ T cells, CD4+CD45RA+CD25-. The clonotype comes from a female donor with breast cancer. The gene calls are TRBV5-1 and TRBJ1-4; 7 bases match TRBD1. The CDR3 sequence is CASSFGDREGEKLFF. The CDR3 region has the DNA TGCGCCAGCAGCTTCGGTGACAGGGAAGGTGAAAAACTGTTTTTT.